This T cell receptor beta chain was sequenced during a study of Graves' ophthalmopathy and Graves' hyperthyroidism. Clinical symptoms and serum thyroxine were used for diagnosis; TRAb, thyroid ultrasound and orbital computed tomography were also relied on. From RNA, the CDR3 regions of TCR beta chains were amplified and sequenced. Second-round multiplex PCR followed a first-round RT-PCR using HTBI primers. Each CDR3 protein is one row after TCRdb ran MiXCR on the multiplex PCR reads. The data hold nearly 400,000 distinct CDR3 sequences, with approximately 20% observed a single time. Overall study results and limits: Sensitivity reached nearly 71% and specificity approximately 72% when the model predicted ophthalmopathy progression.

This clonotype was counted between two and nine times. Its matching antigen is unknown. CDR1 is KGHDR, CDR2 SFDVKD, per germline. The CDR3 totals 16 residues. Germline trimming cut 4 bases from V and 6 bases from J; bases unmatched to any gene: 11. This sequence joins TRBV24-1 and TRBJ1-5; 7 nucleotides line up with TRBD1. The clonotype was recovered from a woman between 18 and 30 years old with Graves' ophthalmopathy. Sequenced sample: peripheral blood. CDR3 nucleotide sequence: TGTGCCACCAGTGAATCGATGGGAGGGGGCGGTCAGCCCCAGCATTTT. Amino acids: CATSESMGGGGQPQHF.